The entry below describes one T cell receptor beta chain. This clonotype was seen repeatedly, ten times or more. Its antigen target is currently unknown. Base quality data are lacking; no much larger clone is found one base away. The data derive from a study of T cells in Graves' hyperthyroidism and ophthalmopathy (dated by TCRdb to the late 2010s). Broadly, across the study: Peripheral blood was sampled at the time of initial diagnosis, prior to any treatment. A discovery cohort of around 98 patients, fewer than 50 with Graves' ophthalmopathy and 55 to 60 with stable Graves' hyperthyroidism, was used to find distinguishing TCR V-J signatures. The paper describes TCR Vbeta CDR3 sequencing of around 140 peripheral blood samples, made up of roughly 40 ophthalmopathy patients, 70 to 80 hyperthyroidism patients and roughly 17 progressor patients. Whether ophthalmopathy could be predicted prospectively was tested in an independent validation cohort made up of under 20 hyperthyroidism patients plus 17 patients who later progressed to ophthalmopathy. Thyroid tissue and blood T-cell repertoires from roughly 6 Graves' hyperthyroidism patients were also compared in the study. After sampling, hyperthyroidism patients received methimazole starting at 30 mg daily, and ophthalmopathy patients received high-dose intravenous methylprednisolone. The 100 or so discovery patients were randomly split 7:3 into training and test sets.

Stable Graves' hyperthyroidism was defined as the absence of progression to ophthalmopathy over 18 months of follow-up. The hyperthyroidism patients were between 18 and 65 years old and newly diagnosed, with a disease duration of less than 2 months. Any patient with an uncontrolled infection, another autoimmune disease, pregnancy or lactation was excluded. Diagnoses were established on the basis of clinical symptoms, serum thyroxine and TRAb, thyroid ultrasound, and orbital computed tomography. PBMCs were isolated from 7.5 to 10 ml of fresh peripheral blood by Ficoll-Paque density gradient centrifugation. Trizol reagent was used to extract total RNA, and RNA quality was then checked on an Agilent 2100 Bioanalyzer. The germline V gene (reference sequence) sets CDR1 to MNHEY and CDR2 to SMNVEV. The junction carries 5 bases between V and J, which are trimmed by 1 base and 3 bases respectively. From the cysteine up to the phenylalanine, the CDR3 has a length of 13 residues. Just the 39-base CDR3 DNA is kept, in frame starting at base 1.

On the study overall, not on this receptor specifically: Most expanded thyroid clonotypes (frequency above 0.001) were also detected in blood, a finding suggesting that blood repertoires may reflect thyroid immune responses. Sample size was not statistically predetermined, and blinding of investigators to group allocation was not performed. In validation, progression to ophthalmopathy was predicted by the model with around 71% sensitivity and 72.22% specificity, a median of about 6 months before onset. A 13 V-J signature model separated ophthalmopathy from stable hyperthyroidism, with 87.88% sensitivity and about 81% specificity in cross-validation and 80%/75% in testing.

The TCR beta CDR3 regions were amplified from the RNA transcripts. For the first round of RT-PCR on the TCR CDR3, the HTBI primer set was used together with the Qiagen OneStep RT-PCR kit. The libraries were constructed in a second round of multiplex PCR and then size-selected and purified. Libraries were sequenced paired-end with 100 bp reads on an Illumina HiSeq2000. On the authors' methods: Raw data were processed with SOAPnuke, discarding reads with adapters, uncalled bases, mean Phred below 15, or no exact constant-primer or identifier match. High-quality paired reads were merged using COPE v1.2.5, and each unique nucleotide sequence was defined as a clonotype. Clonotypes were aligned to IMGT TRBV, TRBD and TRBJ reference segments using MiTCR v1.1. The analysis included only V-J combinations with a frequency above 0.0001, which together covered roughly 99% of the repertoires. A TCS score was defined as the ratio of F50 (clonal expansion) to E x V (chaos), with BLOSUM62-based TCRdist applied between CDR3 peptides within each V-J. Welch's t-statistics and random forest reduced just over 500 V-J features to 13, which were used in a naive Bayes classifier (R e1071). TCRdb trimmed public reads at Q25 via fastp, called clones via MiXCR and kept in-frame beta chains. Every distinct CDR3 protein forms one entry, paired with its most common genes and DNA. Here the V and J calls rest on TCRdb's processing, not on the authors' analysis. Recorded for this sample are 550,000 to 600,000 distinct CDR3 sequences; around 17% of them occurred a single time. The leading ten clones occupy approximately 18% of the sample.

Sequencing used blood. This TCR was recovered from a woman aged 18-29 years with Graves' hyperthyroidism. The sequence is built from TRBV27 and TRBJ2-3; confidence is insufficient to name the D gene. The DNA reads TGTGCCAGCAGTTTATTAGGGACAGATACGCAGTATTTT. It translates as CASSLLGTDTQYF.